This T cell receptor (beta chain) was obtained from a study of blood T cell repertoires in COVID-19. Germline CDR1 SGHAT, CDR2 FQNNGV. The CDR3 is made up of 13 amino acids. V was clipped by 1 base and J by 5 bases; unmatched bases: 2. Study processing details: How many nucleated cells were present was estimated from reference gene primer amplification. Profiling relied on immunoSEQ multiplex PCR, and the TCRdb table lists in-frame clones only, not all of them. Clone size and the V and J calls come from that table; the DNA yielded D and trimming. The sample has around 68,000 clones; around nine tenths are singletons.

The TCR originated in a man aged 45-60 years with active COVID-19. This chain links TRBV11-2 with TRBJ2-7; 7 nucleotides agree with TRBD1. The sample comprised peripheral blood. CDR3: CASSLGQGDEQYF. The CDR3 DNA sequence: TGTGCCAGCAGCTTAGGTCAGGGGGACGAGCAGTACTTC.